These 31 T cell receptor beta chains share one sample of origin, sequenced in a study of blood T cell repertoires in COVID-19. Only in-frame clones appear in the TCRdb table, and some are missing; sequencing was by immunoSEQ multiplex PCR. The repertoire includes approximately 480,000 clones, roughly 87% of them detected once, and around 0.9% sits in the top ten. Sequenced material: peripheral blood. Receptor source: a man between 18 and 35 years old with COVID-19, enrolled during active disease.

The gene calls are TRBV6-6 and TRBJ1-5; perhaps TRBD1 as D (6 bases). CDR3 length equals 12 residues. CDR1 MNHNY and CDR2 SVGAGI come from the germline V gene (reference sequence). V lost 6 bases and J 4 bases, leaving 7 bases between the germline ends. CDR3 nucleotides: TGTGCCAGCAGAACAGGGAATCAGCCCCAGCATTTT. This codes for CASRTGNQPQHF.

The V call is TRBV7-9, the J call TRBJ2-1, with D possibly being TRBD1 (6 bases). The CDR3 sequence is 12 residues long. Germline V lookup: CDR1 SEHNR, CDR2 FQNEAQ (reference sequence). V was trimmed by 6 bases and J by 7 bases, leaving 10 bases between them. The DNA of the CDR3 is TGTGCCAGCAGGAGGGGGTGGAATGAGCAGTTCTTC. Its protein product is CASRRGWNEQFF.

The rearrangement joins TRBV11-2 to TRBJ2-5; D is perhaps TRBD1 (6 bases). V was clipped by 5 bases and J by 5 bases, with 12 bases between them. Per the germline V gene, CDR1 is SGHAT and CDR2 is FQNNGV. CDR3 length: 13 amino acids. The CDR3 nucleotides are TGTGCCAGCAGCCCCGGACAGAGGGAGACCCAGTACTTC. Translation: CASSPGQRETQYF.

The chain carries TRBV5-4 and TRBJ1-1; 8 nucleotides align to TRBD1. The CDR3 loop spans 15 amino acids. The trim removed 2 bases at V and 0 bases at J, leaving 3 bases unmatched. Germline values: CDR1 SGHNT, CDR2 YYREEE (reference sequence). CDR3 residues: CASSLTGGLNTEAFF. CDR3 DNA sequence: TGTGCCAGCAGCTTAACAGGGGGGCTGAACACTGAAGCTTTCTTT.

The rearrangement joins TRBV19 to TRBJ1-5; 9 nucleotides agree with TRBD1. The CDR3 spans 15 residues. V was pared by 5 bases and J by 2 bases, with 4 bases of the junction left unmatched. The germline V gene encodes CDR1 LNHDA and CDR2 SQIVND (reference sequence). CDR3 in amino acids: CASSVQGAGNQPQHF. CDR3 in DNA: TGTGCCAGTAGTGTACAGGGGGCTGGCAATCAGCCCCAGCATTTT.

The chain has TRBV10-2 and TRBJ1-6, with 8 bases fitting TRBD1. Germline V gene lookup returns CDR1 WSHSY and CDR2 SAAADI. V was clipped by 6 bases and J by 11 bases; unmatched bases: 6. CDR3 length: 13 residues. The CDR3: CASSGQGGTPLHF. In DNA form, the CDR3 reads TGCGCCAGCAGCGGACAGGGAGGGACACCCCTCCACTTT.

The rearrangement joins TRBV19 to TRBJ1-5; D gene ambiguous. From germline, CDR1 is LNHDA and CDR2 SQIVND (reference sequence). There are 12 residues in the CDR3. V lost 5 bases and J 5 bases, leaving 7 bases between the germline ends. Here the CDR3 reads CASSGPDQPQHF. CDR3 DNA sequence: TGTGCCAGTAGTGGTCCAGATCAGCCCCAGCATTTT.

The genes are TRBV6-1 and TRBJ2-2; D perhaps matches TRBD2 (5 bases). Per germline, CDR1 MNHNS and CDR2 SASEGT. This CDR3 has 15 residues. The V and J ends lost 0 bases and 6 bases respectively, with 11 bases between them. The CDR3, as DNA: TGTGCCAGCAGTGAAGCCTTCCCGAGGGCCGGGGAGCTGTTTTTT. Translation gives CASSEAFPRAGELFF.

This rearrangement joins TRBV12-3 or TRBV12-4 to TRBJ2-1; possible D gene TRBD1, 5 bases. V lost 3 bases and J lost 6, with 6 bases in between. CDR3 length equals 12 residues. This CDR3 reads CASSLGLNEQFF. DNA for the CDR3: TGTGCCAGCAGTTTGGGGCTCAATGAGCAGTTCTTC.

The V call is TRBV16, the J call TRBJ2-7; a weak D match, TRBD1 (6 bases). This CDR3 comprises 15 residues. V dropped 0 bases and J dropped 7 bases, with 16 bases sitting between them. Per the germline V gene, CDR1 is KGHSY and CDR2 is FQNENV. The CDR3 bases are TGTGCCAGCAGCCAATCGAGGCGACAGGACGCGGAGCAGTACTTC. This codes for CASSQSRRQDAEQYF.

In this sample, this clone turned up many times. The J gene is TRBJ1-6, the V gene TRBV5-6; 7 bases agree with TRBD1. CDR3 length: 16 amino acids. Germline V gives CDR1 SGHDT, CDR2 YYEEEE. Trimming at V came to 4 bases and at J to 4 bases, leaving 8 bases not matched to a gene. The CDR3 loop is CASSNDRDWYNSPLHF. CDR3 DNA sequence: TGTGCCAGCAGCAATGACAGGGATTGGTATAATTCACCCCTCCACTTT.

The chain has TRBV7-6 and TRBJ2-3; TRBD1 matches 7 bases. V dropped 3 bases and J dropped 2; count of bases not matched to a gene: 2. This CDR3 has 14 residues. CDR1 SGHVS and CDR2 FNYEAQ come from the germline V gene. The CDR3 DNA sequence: TGTGCCAGCAGCTTGGGACAGCTCACAGATACGCAGTATTTT. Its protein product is CASSLGQLTDTQYF.

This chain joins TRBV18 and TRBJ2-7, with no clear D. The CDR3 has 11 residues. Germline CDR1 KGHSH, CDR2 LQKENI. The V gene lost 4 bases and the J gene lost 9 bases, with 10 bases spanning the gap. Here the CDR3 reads CASSLDNSQYF. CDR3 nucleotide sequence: TGTGCCAGCTCACTCGACAACTCGCAGTACTTC.

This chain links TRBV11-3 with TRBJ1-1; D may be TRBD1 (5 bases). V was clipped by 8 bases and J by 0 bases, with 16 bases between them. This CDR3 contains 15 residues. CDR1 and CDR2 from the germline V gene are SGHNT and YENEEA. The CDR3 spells CASSDTSNMNTEAFF. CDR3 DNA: TGTGCCAGCTCGGACACGAGTAACATGAACACTGAAGCTTTCTTT.

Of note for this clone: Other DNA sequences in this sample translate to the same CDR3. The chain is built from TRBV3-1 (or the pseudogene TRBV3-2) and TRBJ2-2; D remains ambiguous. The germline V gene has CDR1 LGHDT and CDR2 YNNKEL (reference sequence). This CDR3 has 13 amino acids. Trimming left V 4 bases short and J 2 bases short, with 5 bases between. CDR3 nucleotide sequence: TGTGCCAGCAGCCGGCTTAACACCGGGGAGCTGTTTTTT. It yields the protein CASSRLNTGELFF.

CDR3: CASRETGGGYNEKLFF. In DNA form, the CDR3 reads TGTGCCAGCAGGGAAACAGGAGGGGGCTATAATGAAAAACTGTTTTTT. This rearrangement joins TRBV2 to TRBJ1-4; 7 nucleotides match TRBD1. V dropped 6 bases and J dropped 4; count of bases not matched to a gene: 11. CDR3 size: 16 residues. Germline CDR1 and CDR2: SNHLY and FYNNEI.

CDR3: CASKQNTGELFF. As DNA, the CDR3 is TGTGCCAGCAAACAAAACACCGGGGAGCTGTTTTTT. V and J are TRBV5-4 and TRBJ2-2; D gene unclear. The germline V gene has CDR1 SGHNT and CDR2 YYREEE (reference sequence). V lost 6 bases and J 2 bases, leaving 5 bases between the germline ends. The CDR3 extends over 12 amino acids.

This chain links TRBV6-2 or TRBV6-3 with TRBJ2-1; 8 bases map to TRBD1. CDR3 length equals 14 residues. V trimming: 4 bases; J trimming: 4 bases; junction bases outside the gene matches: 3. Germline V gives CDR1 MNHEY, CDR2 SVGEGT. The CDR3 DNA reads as TGTGCCAGCAGTTCCAACAGGGGGTACAATGAGCAGTTCTTC. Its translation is CASSSNRGYNEQFF.

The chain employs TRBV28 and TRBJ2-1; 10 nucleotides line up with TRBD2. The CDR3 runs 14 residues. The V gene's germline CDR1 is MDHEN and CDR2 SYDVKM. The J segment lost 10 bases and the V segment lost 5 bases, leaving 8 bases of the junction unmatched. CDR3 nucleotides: TGTGCCAGCAGTGCCGGGACTAGCGCGGGAGAGCAGTTCTTC. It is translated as CASSAGTSAGEQFF.

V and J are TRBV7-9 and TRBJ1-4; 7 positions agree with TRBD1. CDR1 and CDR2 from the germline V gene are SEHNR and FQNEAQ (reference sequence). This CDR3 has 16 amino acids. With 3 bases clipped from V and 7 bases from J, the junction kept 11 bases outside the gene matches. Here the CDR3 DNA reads TGTGCCAGCAGCTTCAAAACGGTCCGGGACAGTGAAAAACTGTTTTTT. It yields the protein CASSFKTVRDSEKLFF.

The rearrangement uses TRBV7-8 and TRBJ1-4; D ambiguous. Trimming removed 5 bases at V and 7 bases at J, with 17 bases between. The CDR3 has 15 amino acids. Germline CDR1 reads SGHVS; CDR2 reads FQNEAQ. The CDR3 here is CASSRSQRESEKLFF. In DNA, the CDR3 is TGTGCCAGCAGCCGATCTCAGCGGGAGAGTGAAAAACTGTTTTTT.

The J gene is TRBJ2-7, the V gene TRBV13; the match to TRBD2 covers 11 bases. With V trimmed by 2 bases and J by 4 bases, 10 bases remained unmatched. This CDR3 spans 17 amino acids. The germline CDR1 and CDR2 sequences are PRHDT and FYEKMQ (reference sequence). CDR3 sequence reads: CASSLKFSSSGGYEQYF. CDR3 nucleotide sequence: TGTGCCAGCAGCTTAAAGTTCTCGTCTAGCGGGGGGTACGAGCAGTACTTC.

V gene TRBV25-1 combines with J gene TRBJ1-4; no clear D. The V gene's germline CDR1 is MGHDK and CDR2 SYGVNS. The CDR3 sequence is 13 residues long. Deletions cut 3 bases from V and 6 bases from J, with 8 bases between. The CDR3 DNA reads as TGTGCCAGCAGTGATAGCCTGGATGAAAAACTGTTTTTT. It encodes CASSDSLDEKLFF.

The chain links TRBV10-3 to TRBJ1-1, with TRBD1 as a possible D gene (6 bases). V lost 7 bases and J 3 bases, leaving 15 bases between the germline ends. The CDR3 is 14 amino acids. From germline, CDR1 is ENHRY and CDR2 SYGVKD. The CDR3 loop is CAITERQDDTEAFF. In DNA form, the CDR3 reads TGTGCCATCACCGAAAGACAGGATGACACTGAAGCTTTCTTT.

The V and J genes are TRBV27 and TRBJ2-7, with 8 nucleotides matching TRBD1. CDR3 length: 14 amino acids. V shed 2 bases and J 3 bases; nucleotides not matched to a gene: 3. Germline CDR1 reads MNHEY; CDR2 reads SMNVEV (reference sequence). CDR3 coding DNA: TGTGCCAGCAGTTTAGGACAGGGTGGCTACGAGCAGTACTTC. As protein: CASSLGQGGYEQYF.

CDR3 bases: TGTGCCAGCAGTACGGGACAGGGAGGGGAAAAACTGTTTTTT. Translating it yields CASSTGQGGEKLFF. The V gene is TRBV27, the J gene TRBJ1-4; 9 bases align to TRBD1. Germline-derived CDR1 and CDR2 are MNHEY and SMNVEV (reference sequence). The junction had 6 bases not matched to a gene; V was cut back by 5 bases and J by 8 bases. The CDR3 runs 14 residues.

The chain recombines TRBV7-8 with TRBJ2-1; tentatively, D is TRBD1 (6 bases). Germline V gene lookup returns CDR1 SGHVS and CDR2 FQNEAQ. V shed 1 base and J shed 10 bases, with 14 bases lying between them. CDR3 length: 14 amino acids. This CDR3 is CASSLGLQGNEQFF. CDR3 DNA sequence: TGTGCCAGCAGCTTAGGTTTACAGGGTAACGAGCAGTTCTTC.

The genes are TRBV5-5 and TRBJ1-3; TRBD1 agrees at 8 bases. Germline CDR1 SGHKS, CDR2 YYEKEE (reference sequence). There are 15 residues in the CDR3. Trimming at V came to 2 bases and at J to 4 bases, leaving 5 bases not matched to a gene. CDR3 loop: CASSFQGARGNTIYF. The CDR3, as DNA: TGTGCCAGCAGCTTCCAGGGGGCGCGAGGAAACACCATATATTTT.

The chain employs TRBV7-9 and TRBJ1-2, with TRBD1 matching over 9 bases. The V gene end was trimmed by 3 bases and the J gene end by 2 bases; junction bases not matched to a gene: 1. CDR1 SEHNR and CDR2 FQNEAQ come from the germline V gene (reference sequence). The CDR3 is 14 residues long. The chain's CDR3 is CASSFGTGNYGYTF. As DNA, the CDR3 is TGTGCCAGCAGCTTCGGGACAGGGAACTATGGCTACACCTTC.

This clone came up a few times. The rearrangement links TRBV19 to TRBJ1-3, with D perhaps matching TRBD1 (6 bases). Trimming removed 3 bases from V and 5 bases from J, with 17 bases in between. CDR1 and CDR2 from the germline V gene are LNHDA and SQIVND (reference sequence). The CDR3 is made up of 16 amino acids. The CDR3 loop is CASSITGTTGRNTIYF. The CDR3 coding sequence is TGTGCCAGTAGTATCACAGGGACGACCGGAAGAAACACCATATATTTT.

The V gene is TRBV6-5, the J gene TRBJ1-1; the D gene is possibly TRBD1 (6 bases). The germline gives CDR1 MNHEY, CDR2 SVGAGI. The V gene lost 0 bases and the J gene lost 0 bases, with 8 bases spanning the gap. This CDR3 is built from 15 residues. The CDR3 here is CASSYSGHMNTEAFF. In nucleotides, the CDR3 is TGTGCCAGCAGTTACTCGGGACATATGAACACTGAAGCTTTCTTT.